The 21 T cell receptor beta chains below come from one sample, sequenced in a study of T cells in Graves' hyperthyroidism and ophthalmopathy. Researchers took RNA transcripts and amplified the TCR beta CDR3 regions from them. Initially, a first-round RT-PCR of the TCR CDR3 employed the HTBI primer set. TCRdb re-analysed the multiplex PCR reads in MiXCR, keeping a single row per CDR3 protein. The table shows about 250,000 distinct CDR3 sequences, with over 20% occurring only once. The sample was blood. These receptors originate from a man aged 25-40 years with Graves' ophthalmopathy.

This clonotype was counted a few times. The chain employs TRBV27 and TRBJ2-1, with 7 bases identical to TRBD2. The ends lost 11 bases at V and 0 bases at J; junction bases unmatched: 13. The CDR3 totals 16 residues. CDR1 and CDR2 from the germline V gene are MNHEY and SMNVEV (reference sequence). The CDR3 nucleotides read TGTGCCGAAAGGGTAGCGGGCACGAGCTCCTACAATGAGCAGTTCTTC. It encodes CAERVAGTSSYNEQFF.

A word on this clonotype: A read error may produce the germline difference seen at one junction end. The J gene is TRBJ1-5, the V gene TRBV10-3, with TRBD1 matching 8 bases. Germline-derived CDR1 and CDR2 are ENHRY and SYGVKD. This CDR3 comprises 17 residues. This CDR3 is CVIRSGQGGFSNQPQHF. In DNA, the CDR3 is TGTGTCATCAGGTCCGGACAGGGAGGTTTTAGCAATCAGCCCCAGCATTTT.

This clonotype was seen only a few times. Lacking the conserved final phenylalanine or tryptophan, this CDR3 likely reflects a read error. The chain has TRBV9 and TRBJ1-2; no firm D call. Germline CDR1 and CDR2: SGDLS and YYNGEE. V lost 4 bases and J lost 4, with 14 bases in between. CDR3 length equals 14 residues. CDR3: CASSSEGGFYGYTL. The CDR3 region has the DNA TGTGCCAGCAGCTCCGAGGGAGGTTTCTATGGCTACACCCTC.

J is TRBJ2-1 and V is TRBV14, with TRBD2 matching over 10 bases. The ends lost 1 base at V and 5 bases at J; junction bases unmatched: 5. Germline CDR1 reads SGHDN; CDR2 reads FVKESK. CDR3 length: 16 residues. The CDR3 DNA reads TGTGCCAGCAGCCAAGCGGGACTAGCGAAAGACAATGAGCAGTTCTTC. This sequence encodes CASSQAGLAKDNEQFF.

The CDR3 protein is CASSYPGTDTQYF. In DNA form, the CDR3 reads TGTGCCAGCAGTTACCCCGGGACAGATACGCAGTATTTT. The gene calls are TRBV6-2 or TRBV6-3 and TRBJ2-3; D is unclear. Germline assignment: CDR1 MNHEY and CDR2 SVGEGT. This CDR3 has 13 residues. V was cut by 2 bases and J by 3 bases, with 6 bases left in between.

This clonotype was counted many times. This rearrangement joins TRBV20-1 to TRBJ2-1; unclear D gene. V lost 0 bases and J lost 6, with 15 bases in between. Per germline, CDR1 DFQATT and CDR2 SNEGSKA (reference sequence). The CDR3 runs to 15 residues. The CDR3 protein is CSARDRVGATNEQFF. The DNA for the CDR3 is TGCAGTGCTAGAGATCGGGTTGGAGCAACCAATGAGCAGTTCTTC.

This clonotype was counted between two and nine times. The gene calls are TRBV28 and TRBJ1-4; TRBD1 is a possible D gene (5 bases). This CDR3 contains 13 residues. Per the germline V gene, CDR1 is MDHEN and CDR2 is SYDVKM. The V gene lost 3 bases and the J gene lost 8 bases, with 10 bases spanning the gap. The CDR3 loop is CASSFPGTEKLFF. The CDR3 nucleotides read TGTGCCAGCAGTTTTCCGGGGACCGAAAAACTGTTTTTT.

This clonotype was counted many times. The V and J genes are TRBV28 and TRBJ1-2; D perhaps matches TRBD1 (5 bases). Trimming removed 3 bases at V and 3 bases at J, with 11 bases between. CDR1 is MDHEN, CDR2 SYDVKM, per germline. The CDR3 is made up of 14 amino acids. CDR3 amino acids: CASSFPGSYYGYTF. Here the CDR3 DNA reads TGTGCCAGCAGTTTCCCAGGGTCCTACTATGGCTACACCTTC.

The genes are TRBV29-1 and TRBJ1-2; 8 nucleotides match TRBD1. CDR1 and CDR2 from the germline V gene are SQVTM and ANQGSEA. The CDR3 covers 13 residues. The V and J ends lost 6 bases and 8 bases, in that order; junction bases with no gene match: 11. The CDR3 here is CSVGGQERVGYTF. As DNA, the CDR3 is TGCAGCGTCGGGGGACAGGAGAGGGTGGGCTACACCTTC.

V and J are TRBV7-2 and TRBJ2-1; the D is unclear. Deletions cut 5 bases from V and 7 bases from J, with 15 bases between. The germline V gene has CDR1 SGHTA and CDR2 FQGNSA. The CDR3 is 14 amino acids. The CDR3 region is CASSVFTTPNEQFF. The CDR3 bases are TGTGCCAGCAGCGTTTTCACCACCCCTAATGAGCAGTTCTTC.

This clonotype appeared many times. The CDR3 protein is CASSLDGRPAEQYF. Written as DNA, the CDR3 is TGTGCCAGCAGCTTGGACGGGAGACCAGCCGAGCAGTACTTC. The chain has TRBV11-2 and TRBJ2-7, with D perhaps TRBD2 (6 bases). Per germline, CDR1 SGHAT and CDR2 FQNNGV. The CDR3 loop spans 14 amino acids. V was cut by 3 bases and J by 6 bases, with 15 bases left in between.

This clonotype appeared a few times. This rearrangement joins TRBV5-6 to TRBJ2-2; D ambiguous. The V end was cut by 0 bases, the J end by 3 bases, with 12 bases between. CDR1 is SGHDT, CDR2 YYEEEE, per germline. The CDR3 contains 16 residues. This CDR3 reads CASSLDSRRYTGELFF. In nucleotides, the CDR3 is TGTGCCAGCAGCTTGGATTCGCGGCGGTACACCGGGGAGCTGTTTTTT.

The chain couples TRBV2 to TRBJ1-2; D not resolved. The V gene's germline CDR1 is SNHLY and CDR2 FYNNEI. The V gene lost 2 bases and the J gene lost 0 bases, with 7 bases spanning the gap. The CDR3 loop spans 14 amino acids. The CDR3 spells CASSETATNYGYTF. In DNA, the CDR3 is TGTGCCAGCAGTGAAACAGCTACTAACTATGGCTACACCTTC.

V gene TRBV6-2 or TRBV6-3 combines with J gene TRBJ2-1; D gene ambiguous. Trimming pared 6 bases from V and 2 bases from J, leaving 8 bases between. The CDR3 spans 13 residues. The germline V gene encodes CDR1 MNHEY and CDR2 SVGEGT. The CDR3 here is CASSDTTYNEQFF. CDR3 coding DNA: TGTGCCAGCAGCGACACAACCTACAATGAGCAGTTCTTC.

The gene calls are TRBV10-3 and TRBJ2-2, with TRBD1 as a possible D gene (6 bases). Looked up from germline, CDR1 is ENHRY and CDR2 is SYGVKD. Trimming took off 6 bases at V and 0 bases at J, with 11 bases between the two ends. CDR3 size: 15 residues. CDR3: CAISPGHTNTGELFF. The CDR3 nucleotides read TGTGCCATCAGCCCGGGACACACGAACACCGGGGAGCTGTTTTTT.

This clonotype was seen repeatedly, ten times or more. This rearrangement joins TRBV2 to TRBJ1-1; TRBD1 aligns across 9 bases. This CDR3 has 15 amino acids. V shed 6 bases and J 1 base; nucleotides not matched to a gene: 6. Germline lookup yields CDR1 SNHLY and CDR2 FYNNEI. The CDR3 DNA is TGTGCCAGCAGAGGACAGGGGTTCGGGAACACTGAAGCTTTCTTT. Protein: CASRGQGFGNTEAFF.

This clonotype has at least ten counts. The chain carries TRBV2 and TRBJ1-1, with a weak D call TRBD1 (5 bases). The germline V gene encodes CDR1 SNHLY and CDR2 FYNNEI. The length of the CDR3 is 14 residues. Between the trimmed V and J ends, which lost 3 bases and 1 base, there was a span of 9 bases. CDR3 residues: CASSEGRQNTEAFF. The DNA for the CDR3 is TGTGCCAGCAGTGAGGGACGCCAGAACACTGAAGCTTTCTTT.

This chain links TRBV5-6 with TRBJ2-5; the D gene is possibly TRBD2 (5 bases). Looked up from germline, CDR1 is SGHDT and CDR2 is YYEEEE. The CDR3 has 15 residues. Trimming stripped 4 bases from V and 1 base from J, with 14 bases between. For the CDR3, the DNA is TGTGCCAGCAGCCTCCTCGGGGTTGGCCAAGAGACCCAGTACTTC. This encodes CASSLLGVGQETQYF.

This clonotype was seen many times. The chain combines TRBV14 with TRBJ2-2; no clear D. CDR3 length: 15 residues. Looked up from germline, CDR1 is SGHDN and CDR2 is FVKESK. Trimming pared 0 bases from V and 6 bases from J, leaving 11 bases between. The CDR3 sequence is CASSQEWGRAGELFF. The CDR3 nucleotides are TGTGCCAGCAGCCAAGAATGGGGAAGGGCCGGGGAGCTGTTTTTT.

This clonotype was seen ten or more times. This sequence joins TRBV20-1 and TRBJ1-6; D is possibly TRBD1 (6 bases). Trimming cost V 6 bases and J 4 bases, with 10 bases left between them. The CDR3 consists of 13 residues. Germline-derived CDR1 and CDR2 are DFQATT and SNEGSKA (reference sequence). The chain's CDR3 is CSALGTYNSPLHF. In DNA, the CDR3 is TGCAGTGCGCTCGGGACATATAATTCACCCCTCCACTTT.

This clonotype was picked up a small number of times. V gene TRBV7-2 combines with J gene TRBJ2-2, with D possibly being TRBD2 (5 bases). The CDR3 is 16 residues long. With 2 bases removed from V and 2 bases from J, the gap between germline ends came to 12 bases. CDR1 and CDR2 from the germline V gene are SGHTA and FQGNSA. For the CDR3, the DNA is TGTGCCAGCAGCTTACACCGGACTTTAAACACCGGGGAGCTGTTTTTT. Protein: CASSLHRTLNTGELFF.